Given below is one T cell receptor (beta chain) in context. Its cognate antigen is unknown. TCRdb re-derived calls from the 5' RACE reads in MiXCR, one entry per CDR3 protein. The table records 150,000 or so distinct CDR3 sequences, about 23% of them present only once. The germline V gene has CDR1 MNHEY and CDR2 SVGEGT. Trimming took off 0 bases at V and 4 bases at J, with 7 bases between the two ends. The CDR3 has 13 residues. The data derive from a study of T-cell memory formation after mild COVID-19. Study summary: TCR clusters were mostly donor specific.

Study-wide results and limits: That cross-reactive memory joined was suggested by some responding clones appearing in pre-infection memory. Of the contracting clones, CD4+ ones lay mainly in CM and EM, and CD8+ ones in EMRA.

The sequence was collected from an adult woman who had mild COVID-19 (a few samples of this study predate the infection). Cell type and time point are not known. The sequenced sample consisted of PBMCs or a T cell subset sorted from them (not recorded which). The V gene is TRBV6-2 or TRBV6-3, the J gene TRBJ2-7, with D unclear. This chain's CDR3 is CASSYSGRYEQYF. CDR3 nucleotides: TGTGCCAGCAGTTACTCCGGCAGATACGAGCAGTACTTC.